The 4 T cell receptor beta chains reported below all come from one sample, sequenced in a study of blood T cells in healthy people across ages (dated by TCRdb to 2015 to 2017). The method was 5' RACE. Sequencer: Illumina HiSeq 2500. A second roughly 6 to 12 cycle PCR used a sample-barcoded 5' primer and a J-beta primer mix. TCRdb's own reprocessing of the public reads used fastp at Q25 and MiXCR and kept productive beta chains. Rows are combined by CDR3 protein, so each entry shows the most common genes and DNA. The sample yields about 720,000 distinct CDR3 sequences; 22% were counted once. About 22% of the sample is held by the ten biggest clonotypes. Sequenced input: blood. These TCRs come from a man between 65 and 79 years old in good health.

The chain carries TRBV20-1 and TRBJ2-5; the D is unclear. The CDR3 sequence is 13 residues long. Germline V gene data show CDR1 as DFQATT and CDR2 as SNEGSKA (reference sequence). Trimming left V 0 bases short and J 6 bases short, with 11 bases between. The CDR3 coding sequence is TGCAGTGCTAGAGATCCGGCTCCCAAGACCCAGTACTTC. It is translated as CSARDPAPKTQYF.

The V and J genes are TRBV7-3 and TRBJ2-1; 9 positions match TRBD2. Germline CDR1 is SGHTA and CDR2 is FQGTGA. V shed 5 bases, J shed 0 bases, and the junction held 2 bases outside the gene matches. This CDR3 spans 15 amino acids. The DNA for the CDR3 is TGTGCCAGCAGCCCTAGCGGGATCTCCTACAATGAGCAGTTCTTC. Its protein product is CASSPSGISYNEQFF.

This clonotype turned up a few times. This chain links TRBV4-3 with TRBJ1-3; no clear D. Germline CDR1 LGHNA, CDR2 YSLEER. V lost 4 bases and J 0 bases, leaving 10 bases between the germline ends. This CDR3 is 15 amino acids long. The CDR3 DNA reads TGCGCCAGCAGCCCACGCGGTGGCTCTGGAAACACCATATATTTT. This gives the protein CASSPRGGSGNTIYF.

Remarks on this clonotype: A much larger clone differs from this one at a single base, so this may be a read error. The chain recombines TRBV16 with TRBJ2-7, with D maybe TRBD1 (5 bases). CDR1 and CDR2 (germline): KGHSY, FQNENV. The CDR3 is 13 amino acids. The CDR3: CTSSQGRAYEQYF. CDR3 DNA sequence: TGTACCAGCAGCCAGGGCAGGGCTTACGAGCAGTACTTC. The full variable domain, with the rest looked up from reference TRBV16 and TRBJ2-7, is GEEVAQTPKHLVRGEGQKAKLYCAPIKGHSYVFWYQQVLKNEFKFLISFQNENVFDETGMPKERFSAKCLPNSPCSLEIQATKLEDSAVYFCTSSQGRAYEQYFGPGTRLTVT.